These 10 T cell receptor beta chains came from one sample sequenced in a study of shared clonotypes between healthy human individuals. TCRdb's copy holds only in-frame clones and misses some; the assay was immunoSEQ multiplex PCR. Among over a million clones listed, about 70% were seen once. Specimen: memory CD4+ T cells sorted from blood. The subset here: CD45RA-negative fraction. These receptors all stem from a man aged 18 to 29 in good health.

This clone was counted once. The CDR3 reads CSVQTGSVSNSPLHF. The CDR3 DNA reads as TGCAGCGTGCAGACAGGGAGCGTGAGTAATTCACCCCTCCACTTT. V and J are TRBV29-1 and TRBJ1-6; 7 nucleotides line up with TRBD1. CDR3 length: 15 amino acids. V shed 6 bases and J 6 bases; nucleotides not matched to a gene: 11. Germline CDR1 and CDR2: SQVTM and ANQGSEA.

As DNA, the CDR3 is TGTGCCAGCAGTCGGACTAGCGGTCAAGAGACCCAGTACTTC. Encoded protein: CASSRTSGQETQYF. The chain is built from TRBV7-3 and TRBJ2-5; 10 bases fit TRBD2. Trimming removed 6 bases from V and 2 bases from J; junction bases left unmatched: 3. In germline, CDR1 is SGHTA, CDR2 FQGTGA. CDR3 size: 14 residues.

This rearrangement joins TRBV4-3 to TRBJ2-2, with D possibly matching TRBD1 (6 bases). Trimming shortened V by 2 bases and J by 0 bases, and 10 bases separated the two germline ends. CDR3 length equals 16 residues. Germline assignment: CDR1 LGHNA and CDR2 YSLEER. CDR3: CASSQNRDPNTGELFF. As DNA, the CDR3 is TGCGCCAGCAGCCAAAACAGGGACCCGAACACCGGGGAGCTGTTTTTT.

The chain combines TRBV5-1 with TRBJ2-6; a possible D gene is TRBD1 (6 bases). V shed 1 base and J shed 4 bases, with 15 bases lying between them. The CDR3 consists of 17 residues. Germline CDR1 and CDR2: SGHRS and YFSETQ. The CDR3 loop reads CASSLTGSEPGANVLTF. Here the CDR3 DNA reads TGCGCCAGCAGCTTGACAGGGTCAGAGCCCGGGGCCAACGTCCTGACTTTC.

CDR3 residues: CASSPHLSDTQYF. CDR3 sequence (DNA): TGTGCCAGCAGCCCACACCTCAGCGATACGCAGTATTTT. The genes are TRBV7-2 and TRBJ2-3; no clear D. The germline V gene has CDR1 SGHTA and CDR2 FQGNSA. With 5 bases removed from V and 6 bases from J, the gap between germline ends came to 12 bases. The CDR3 sequence is 13 residues long.

This clone was counted a few times. The chain employs TRBV7-9 and TRBJ1-1; TRBD1 agrees at 10 bases. Germline assignment: CDR1 SEHNR and CDR2 FQNEAQ (reference sequence). V lost 2 bases to trimming and J lost 8 bases; unmatched junction nucleotides: 2. The CDR3 has 13 residues. CDR3 bases: TGTGCCAGCAGCTTAAGGGACAGGGGCGAAGCTTTCTTT. Its translation: CASSLRDRGEAFF. Combining the CDR3 with reference TRBV7-9 and TRBJ1-1 gives the whole variable domain DTGVSQNPRHKITKRGQNVTFRCDPISEHNRLYWYRQTLGQGPEFLTYFQNEAQLEKSRLLSDRFSAERPKGSFSTLEIQRTEQGDSAMYLCASSLRDRGEAFFGQGTRLTVV.

This clone was counted a single time. The chain employs TRBV5-1 and TRBJ2-2; D is perhaps TRBD1 or TRBD2 (5 bases each). This CDR3 is 13 amino acids long. CDR1 SGHRS and CDR2 YFSETQ come from the germline V gene. V was trimmed by 6 bases and J by 5 bases, leaving 11 bases between them. The CDR3 sequence is CASTPEGTGELFF. DNA for the CDR3: TGCGCCAGCACCCCTGAGGGGACCGGGGAGCTGTTTTTT.

The chain has TRBV6-5 and TRBJ1-1; D not certain. This CDR3 region has 13 residues. Germline V lookup: CDR1 MNHEY, CDR2 SVGAGI. V was pared by 8 bases and J by 0 bases, with 10 bases between. Here the CDR3 reads CASVGLMNTEAFF. The CDR3 bases are TGTGCCAGCGTCGGGCTGATGAACACTGAAGCTTTCTTT.

The chain employs TRBV6-5 and TRBJ2-1; TRBD1 aligns across 8 bases. CDR1 MNHEY and CDR2 SVGAGI come from the germline V gene. The V segment lost 6 bases and the J segment 9 bases; nucleotides outside the gene matches: 7. This CDR3 region has 13 residues. CDR3 DNA sequence: TGTGCCAGCAGGGAACAGGGGGTTCCTGAGCAGTTCTTC. Translation gives CASREQGVPEQFF.

This clone was detected only once. The rearrangement uses TRBV2 and TRBJ2-7; 10 positions match TRBD2. The J segment lost 5 bases and the V segment lost 5 bases, leaving 9 bases of the junction unmatched. CDR3 length: 15 residues. Germline values: CDR1 SNHLY, CDR2 FYNNEI. The CDR3 region has the DNA TGTGCCAGCAGTTCTAGCGGGAGCAGCGGCCACGAGCAGTACTTC. Translation: CASSSSGSSGHEQYF.